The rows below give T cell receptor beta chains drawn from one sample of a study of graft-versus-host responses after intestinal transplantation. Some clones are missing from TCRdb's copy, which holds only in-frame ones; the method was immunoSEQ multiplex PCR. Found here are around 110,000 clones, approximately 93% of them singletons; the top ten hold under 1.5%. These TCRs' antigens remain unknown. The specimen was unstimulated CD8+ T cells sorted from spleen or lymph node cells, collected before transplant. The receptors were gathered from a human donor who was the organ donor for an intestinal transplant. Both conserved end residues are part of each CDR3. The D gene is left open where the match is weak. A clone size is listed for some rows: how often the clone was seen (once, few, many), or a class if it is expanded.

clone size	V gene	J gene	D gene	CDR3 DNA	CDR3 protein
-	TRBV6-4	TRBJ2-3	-	TGTGCCAGCAGTGACCCGCCGGGGACGAGCACAGATACGCAGTATTTT	CASSDPPGTSTDTQYF
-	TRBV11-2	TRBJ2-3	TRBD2	TGTGCCAGCAGCTCGGGACTAGCGGTCACAGATACGCAGTATTTT	CASSSGLAVTDTQYF
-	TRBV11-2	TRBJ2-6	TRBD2	TGTGCCAGTGCCCGGGAGGCCTCCTACTCTGGGGCCAACGTCCTGACTTTC	CASAREASYSGANVLTF
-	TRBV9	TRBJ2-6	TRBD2	TGTGCCAGCAGCTCCCGACTAGCGGCGACACCTTCTGGGGCCAACGTCCTGACTTTC	CASSSRLAATPSGANVLTF
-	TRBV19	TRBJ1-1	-	TGTGCCAGTAGTACCTTCGATGGGGCCGTATTCACTGAAGCTTTCTTT	CASSTFDGAVFTEAFF
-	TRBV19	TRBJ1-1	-	TGTGCCAGTAGTATAGGGTCTCTTGAAGCTTTCTTT	CASSIGSLEAFF
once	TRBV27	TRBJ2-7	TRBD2	TGTGCCAGCAGTCATCGGACTAGCGGGATCGACGAGCAGTACTTC	CASSHRTSGIDEQYF
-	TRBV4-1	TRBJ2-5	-	TGCGCCAGCAGCGGATGGGAGACCCAGTACTTC	CASSGWETQYF
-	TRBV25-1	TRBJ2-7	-	TGTGCCAGCAGAACAGGGAGCTCCTACGAGCAGTACTTC	CASRTGSSYEQYF
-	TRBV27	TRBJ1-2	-	TGTGCCAGCAGTTTATCGGAGGGGAGCTATGGCTACACCTTC	CASSLSEGSYGYTF
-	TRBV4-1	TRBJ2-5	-	TGCGCCAGCAGCCAAGATGGCAGGGGCGGGGAGACCCAGTACTTC	CASSQDGRGGETQYF
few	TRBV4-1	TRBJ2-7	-	TGCGCCAGCAGCCAAGTGTCTCTTGGCGGAGTGGGCGACGAGCAGTACTTC	CASSQVSLGGVGDEQYF
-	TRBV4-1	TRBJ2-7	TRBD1	TGCGCCAGCAGCCAAGGTCTGGGACAGGGTCACGAGCAGTACTTC	CASSQGLGQGHEQYF
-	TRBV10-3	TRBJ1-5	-	TGTGCCATCAGTGAGGGGGCGCATCAGCCCCAGCATTTT	CAISEGAHQPQHF
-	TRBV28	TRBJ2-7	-	TGTGCCAGCAGTTTATCCCGGCCCTACGAGCAGTACTTC	CASSLSRPYEQYF
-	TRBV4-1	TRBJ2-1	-	TGCGCCAGCAGCCTCTCGAGGAATGAGCAGTTCTTC	CASSLSRNEQFF
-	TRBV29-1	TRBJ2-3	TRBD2	TGCAGCGTTGAAGATGGACTAGCGGGTTACGTGGCGGATACGCAGTATTTT	CSVEDGLAGYVADTQYF
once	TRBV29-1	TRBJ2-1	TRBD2	TGCAGCGTTGCGGGCGCGGTATGGACTAGGTTTAGGAATGAGCAGTTCTTC	CSVAGAVWTRFRNEQFF
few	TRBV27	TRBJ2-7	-	TGTGCCAGCAGACCATTTGTCGGCGAGCAGTACTTC	CASRPFVGEQYF
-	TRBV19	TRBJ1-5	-	TGTGCCAGTAGCCTCATAGAAAATCAGCCCCAGCATTTT	CASSLIENQPQHF